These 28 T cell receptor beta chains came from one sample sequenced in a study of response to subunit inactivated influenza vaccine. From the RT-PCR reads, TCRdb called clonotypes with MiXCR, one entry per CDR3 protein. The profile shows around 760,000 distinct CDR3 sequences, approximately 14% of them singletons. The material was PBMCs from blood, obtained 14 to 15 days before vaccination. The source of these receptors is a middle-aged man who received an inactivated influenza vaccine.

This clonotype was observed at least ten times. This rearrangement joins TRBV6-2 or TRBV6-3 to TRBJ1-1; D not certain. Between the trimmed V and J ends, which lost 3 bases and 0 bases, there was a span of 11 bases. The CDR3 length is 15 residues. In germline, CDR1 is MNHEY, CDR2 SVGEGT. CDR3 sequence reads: CASSYGLNMNTEAFF. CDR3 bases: TGTGCCAGCAGTTATGGACTCAACATGAACACTGAAGCTTTCTTT.

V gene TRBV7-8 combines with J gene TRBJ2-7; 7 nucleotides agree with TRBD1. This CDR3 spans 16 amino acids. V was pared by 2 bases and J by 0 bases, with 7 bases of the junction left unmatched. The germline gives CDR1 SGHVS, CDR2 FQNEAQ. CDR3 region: CASSLRPRDSSYEQYF. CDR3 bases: TGTGCCAGCAGCTTACGACCTCGGGACAGCTCCTACGAGCAGTACTTC. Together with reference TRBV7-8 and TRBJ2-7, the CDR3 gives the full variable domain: GAGVSQSPRYKVAKRGQDVALRCDPISGHVSLFWYQQALGQGPEFLTYFQNEAQLDKSGLPSDRFFAERPEGSVSTLKIQRTQQEDSAVYLCASSLRPRDSSYEQYFGPGTRLTVT.

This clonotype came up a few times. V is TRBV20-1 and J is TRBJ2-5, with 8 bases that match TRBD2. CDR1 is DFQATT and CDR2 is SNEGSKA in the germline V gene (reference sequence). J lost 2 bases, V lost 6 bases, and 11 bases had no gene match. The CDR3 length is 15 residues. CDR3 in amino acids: CSAQTAGGLQETQYF. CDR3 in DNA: TGCAGTGCCCAGACGGCGGGAGGCCTACAAGAGACCCAGTACTTC.

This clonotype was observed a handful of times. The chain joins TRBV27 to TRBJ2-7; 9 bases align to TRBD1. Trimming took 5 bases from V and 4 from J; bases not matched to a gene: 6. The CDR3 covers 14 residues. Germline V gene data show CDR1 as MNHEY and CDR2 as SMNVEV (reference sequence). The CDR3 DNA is TGTGCCAGCAGTATCACGGGACAGGGTTACGAGCAGTACTTC. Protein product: CASSITGQGYEQYF.

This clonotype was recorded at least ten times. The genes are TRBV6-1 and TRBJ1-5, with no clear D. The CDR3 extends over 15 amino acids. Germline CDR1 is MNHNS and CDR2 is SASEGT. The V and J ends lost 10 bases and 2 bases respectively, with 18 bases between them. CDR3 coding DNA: TGTGCCACCCAGCAATCCGGGGAGGGCAATCAGCCCCAGCATTTT. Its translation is CATQQSGEGNQPQHF.

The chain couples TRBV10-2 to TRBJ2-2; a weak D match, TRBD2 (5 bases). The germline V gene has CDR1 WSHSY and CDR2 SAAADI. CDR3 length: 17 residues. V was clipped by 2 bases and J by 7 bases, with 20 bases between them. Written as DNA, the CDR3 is TGCGCCAGCAGTGAGGCGGCCGGGGTTGGGAACGGCGGGGAGCTGTTTTTT. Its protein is CASSEAAGVGNGGELFF.

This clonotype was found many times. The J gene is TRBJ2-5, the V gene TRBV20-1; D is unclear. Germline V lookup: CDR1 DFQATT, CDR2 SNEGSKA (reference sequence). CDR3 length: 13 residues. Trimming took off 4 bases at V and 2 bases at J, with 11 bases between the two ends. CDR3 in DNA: TGCAGTGCTAACCCCGGACGACAAGAGACCCAGTACTTC. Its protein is CSANPGRQETQYF.

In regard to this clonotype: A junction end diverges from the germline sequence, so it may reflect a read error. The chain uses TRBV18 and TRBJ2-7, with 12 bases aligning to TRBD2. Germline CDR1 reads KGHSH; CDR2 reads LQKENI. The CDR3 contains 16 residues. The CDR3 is CASSPGLAGLSYEQYF. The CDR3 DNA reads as TGTGCCAGCTCACCTGGACTAGCGGGGCTGTCCTACGAGCAGTATTTC.

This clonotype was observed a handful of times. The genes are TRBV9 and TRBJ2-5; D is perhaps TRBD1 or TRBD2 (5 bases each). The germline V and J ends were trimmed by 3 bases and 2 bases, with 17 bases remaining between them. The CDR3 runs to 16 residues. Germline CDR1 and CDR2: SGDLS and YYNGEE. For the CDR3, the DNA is TGTGCCAGCAGCGCCCGGGGTATGGGACGGCAAGAGACCCAGTACTTC. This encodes CASSARGMGRQETQYF.

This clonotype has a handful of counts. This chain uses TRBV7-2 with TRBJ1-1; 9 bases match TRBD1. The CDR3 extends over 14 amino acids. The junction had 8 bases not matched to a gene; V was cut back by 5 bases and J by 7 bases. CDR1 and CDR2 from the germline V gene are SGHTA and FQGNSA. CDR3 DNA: TGTGCCAGCAGCCCGGGGACAGGGAGCCGTGAAGCTTTCTTT. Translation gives CASSPGTGSREAFF.

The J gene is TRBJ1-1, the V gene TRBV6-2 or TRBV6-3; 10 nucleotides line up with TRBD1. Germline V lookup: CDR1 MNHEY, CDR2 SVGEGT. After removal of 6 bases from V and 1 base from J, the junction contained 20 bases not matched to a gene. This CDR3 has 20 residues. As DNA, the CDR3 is TGTGCCAGCAGCCTACTTGTACAACCGGGACAGGGGTCCAGGAACACTGAAGCTTTCTTT. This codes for CASSLLVQPGQGSRNTEAFF.

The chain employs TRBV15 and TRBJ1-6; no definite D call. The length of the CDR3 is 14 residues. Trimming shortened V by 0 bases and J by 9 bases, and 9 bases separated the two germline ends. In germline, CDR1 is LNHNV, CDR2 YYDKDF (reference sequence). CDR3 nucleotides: TGTGCCACCAGCAGAGATCTAAGGGCTTCACCCCTCCACTTT. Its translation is CATSRDLRASPLHF.

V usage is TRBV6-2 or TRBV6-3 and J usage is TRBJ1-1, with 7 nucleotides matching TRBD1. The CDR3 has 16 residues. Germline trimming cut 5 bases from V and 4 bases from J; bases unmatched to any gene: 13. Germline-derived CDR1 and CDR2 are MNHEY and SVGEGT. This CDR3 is CASSRGTVLRSTEAFF. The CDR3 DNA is TGTGCCAGCAGTCGCGGGACAGTGTTGCGGAGCACTGAAGCTTTCTTT.

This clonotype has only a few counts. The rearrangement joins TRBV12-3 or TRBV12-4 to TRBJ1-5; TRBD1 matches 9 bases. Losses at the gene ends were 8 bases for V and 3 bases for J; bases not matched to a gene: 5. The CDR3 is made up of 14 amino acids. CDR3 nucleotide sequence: TGTGCCAGCTGGACAGGGGAGGACAATCAGCCCCAGCATTTT. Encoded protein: CASWTGEDNQPQHF.

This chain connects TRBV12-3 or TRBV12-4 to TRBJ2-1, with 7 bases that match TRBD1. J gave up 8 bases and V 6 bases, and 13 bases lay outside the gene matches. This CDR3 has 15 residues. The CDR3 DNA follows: TGTGCCAGCAGCACTGGACAGGTTAGGTTCGATGAGCAGTTCTTC. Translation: CASSTGQVRFDEQFF.

The CDR3 loop reads CASSQDTTQDTQYF. DNA of the CDR3: TGCGCCAGCAGCCAGGACACCACCCAGGATACGCAGTATTTT. The chain employs TRBV5-1 and TRBJ2-3, with D maybe TRBD1 (5 bases). The germline V gene encodes CDR1 SGHRS and CDR2 YFSETQ. Trimming removed 4 bases from V and 6 bases from J, with 15 bases in between. This CDR3 has 14 residues.

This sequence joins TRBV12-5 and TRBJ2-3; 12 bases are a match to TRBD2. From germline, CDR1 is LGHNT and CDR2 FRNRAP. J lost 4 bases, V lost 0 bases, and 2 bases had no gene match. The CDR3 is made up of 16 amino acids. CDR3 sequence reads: CASGLVLAGGPDTQYF. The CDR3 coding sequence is TGTGCTAGTGGTTTGGTTCTAGCGGGAGGGCCAGATACGCAGTATTTT.

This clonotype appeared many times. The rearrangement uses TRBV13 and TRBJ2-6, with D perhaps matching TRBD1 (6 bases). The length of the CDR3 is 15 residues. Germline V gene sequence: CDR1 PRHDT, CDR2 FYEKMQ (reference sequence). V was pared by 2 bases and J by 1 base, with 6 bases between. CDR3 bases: TGTGCCAGCAGCTTAACAGGGTCTGGGGCCAACGTCCTGACTTTC. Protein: CASSLTGSGANVLTF.

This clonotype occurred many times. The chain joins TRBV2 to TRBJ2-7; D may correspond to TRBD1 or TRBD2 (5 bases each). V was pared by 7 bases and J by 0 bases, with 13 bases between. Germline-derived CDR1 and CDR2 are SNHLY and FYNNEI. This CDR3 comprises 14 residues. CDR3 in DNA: TGTGCCAGCACCTTGGGACCGCGCTCCTACGAGCAGTACTTC. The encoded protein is CASTLGPRSYEQYF.

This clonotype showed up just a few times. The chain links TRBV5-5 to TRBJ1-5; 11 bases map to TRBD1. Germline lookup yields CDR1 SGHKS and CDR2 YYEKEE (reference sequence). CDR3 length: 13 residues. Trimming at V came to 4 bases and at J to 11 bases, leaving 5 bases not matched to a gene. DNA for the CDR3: TGTGCCAGCAGCGGGGACAGGGGGTTGTCCCAGCATTTT. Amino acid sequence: CASSGDRGLSQHF.

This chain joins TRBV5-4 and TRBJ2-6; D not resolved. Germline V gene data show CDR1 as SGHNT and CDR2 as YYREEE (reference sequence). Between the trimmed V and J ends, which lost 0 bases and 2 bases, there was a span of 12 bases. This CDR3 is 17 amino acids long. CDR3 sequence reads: CASSLELGQAGANVLTF. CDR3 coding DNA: TGTGCCAGCAGCTTGGAGTTAGGGCAGGCTGGGGCCAACGTCCTGACTTTC.

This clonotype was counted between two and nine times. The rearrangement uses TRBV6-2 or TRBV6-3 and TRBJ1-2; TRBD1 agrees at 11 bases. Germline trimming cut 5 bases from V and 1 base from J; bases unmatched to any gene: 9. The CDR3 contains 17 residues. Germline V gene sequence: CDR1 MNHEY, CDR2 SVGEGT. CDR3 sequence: CASSHEDRGPYNYGYTF. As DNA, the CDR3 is TGTGCCAGCAGTCACGAGGACAGGGGGCCTTATAACTATGGCTACACCTTC.

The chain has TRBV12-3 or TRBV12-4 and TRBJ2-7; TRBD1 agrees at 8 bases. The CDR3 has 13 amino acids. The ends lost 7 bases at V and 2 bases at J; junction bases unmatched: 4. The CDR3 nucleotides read TGTGCCAGCATCCAGACAGGGGCCTACGAGCAGTACTTC. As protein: CASIQTGAYEQYF.

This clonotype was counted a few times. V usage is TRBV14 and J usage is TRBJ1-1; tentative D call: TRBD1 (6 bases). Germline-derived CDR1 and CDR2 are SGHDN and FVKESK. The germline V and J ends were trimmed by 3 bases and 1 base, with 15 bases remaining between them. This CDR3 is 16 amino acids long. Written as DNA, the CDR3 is TGTGCCAGCAGCCAGCTCAACAGGGTCCAGAACACTGAAGCTTTCTTT. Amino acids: CASSQLNRVQNTEAFF.

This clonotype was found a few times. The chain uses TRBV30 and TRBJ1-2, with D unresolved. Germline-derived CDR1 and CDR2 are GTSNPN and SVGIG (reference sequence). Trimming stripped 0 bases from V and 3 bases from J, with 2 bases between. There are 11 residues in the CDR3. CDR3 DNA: TGTGCCTGGAGTGTATACTATGGCTACACCTTC. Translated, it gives CAWSVYYGYTF. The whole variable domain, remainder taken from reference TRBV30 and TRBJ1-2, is SQTIHQWPATLVQPVGSPLSLECTVEGTSNPNLYWYRQAAGRGLQLLFYSVGIGQISSEVPQNLSASRPQDRQFILSSKKLLLSDSGFYLCAWSVYYGYTFGSGTRLTVV.

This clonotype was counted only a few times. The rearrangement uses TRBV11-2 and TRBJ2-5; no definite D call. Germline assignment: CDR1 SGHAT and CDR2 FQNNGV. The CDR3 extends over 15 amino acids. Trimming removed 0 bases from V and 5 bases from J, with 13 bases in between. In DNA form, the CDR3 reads TGTGCCAGCAGCTTAGATCAGAACCAGGTGGAGACCCAGTACTTC. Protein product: CASSLDQNQVETQYF. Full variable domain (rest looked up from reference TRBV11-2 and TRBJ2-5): EAGVAQSPRYKIIEKRQSVAFWCNPISGHATLYWYQQILGQGPKLLIQFQNNGVVDDSQLPKDRFSAERLKGVDSTLKIQPAKLEDSAVYLCASSLDQNQVETQYFGPGTRLLVL.

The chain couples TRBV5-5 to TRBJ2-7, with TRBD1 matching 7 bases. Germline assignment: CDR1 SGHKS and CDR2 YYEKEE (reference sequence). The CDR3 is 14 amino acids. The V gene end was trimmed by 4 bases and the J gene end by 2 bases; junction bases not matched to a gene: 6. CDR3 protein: CASSVGTEPYEQYF. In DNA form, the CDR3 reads TGTGCCAGCAGCGTCGGGACAGAACCCTACGAGCAGTACTTC.

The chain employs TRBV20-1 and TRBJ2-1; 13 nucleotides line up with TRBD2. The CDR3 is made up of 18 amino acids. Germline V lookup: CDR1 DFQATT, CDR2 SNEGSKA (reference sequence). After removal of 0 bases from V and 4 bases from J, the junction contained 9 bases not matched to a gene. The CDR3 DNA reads TGCAGTGCTAGAGATACCTTCCAGACTAGCGGGAGGTACAATGAGCAGTTCTTC. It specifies CSARDTFQTSGRYNEQFF.